One sample yielded the 4 T cell receptor beta chains listed below, sequenced in a study of early T cells in non-severe SARS-CoV-2 infection. TCRdb reprocessed the 5' RACE reads with MiXCR, giving one entry per CDR3 protein. The sample has tens of thousands of distinct CDR3 sequences; about 12% are singletons. The sample consisted of whole blood, taken at baseline. These receptors all stem from an adult who was a healthcare worker with PCR-confirmed SARS-CoV-2 infection or an uninfected control (not recorded which).

The J gene is TRBJ1-3, the V gene TRBV7-8; D is uncertain. Germline lookup yields CDR1 SGHVS and CDR2 FQNEAQ. V was clipped by 1 base and J by 0 bases, with 10 bases between them. The CDR3 is made up of 16 amino acids. CDR3 residues: CASSLVPWSSGNTIYF. CDR3 nucleotide sequence: TGTGCCAGCAGCTTAGTCCCGTGGAGCTCTGGAAACACCATATATTTT.

The genes are TRBV20-1 and TRBJ1-6, with 7 nucleotides matching TRBD1. The CDR3 is made up of 15 amino acids. Looked up from germline, CDR1 is DFQATT and CDR2 is SNEGSKA (reference sequence). Trimming at V came to 3 bases and at J to 7 bases, leaving 9 bases not matched to a gene. The CDR3: CSARVSWDSNSPLHF. The CDR3, as DNA: TGCAGTGCTAGGGTCAGCTGGGACAGCAATTCACCCCTCCACTTT.

This clonotype was seen a handful of times. J is TRBJ2-6 and V is TRBV19; tentative D call: TRBD2 (6 bases). Deletions cut 5 bases from V and 2 bases from J, with 7 bases between. Germline assignment: CDR1 LNHDA and CDR2 SQIVND (reference sequence). This CDR3 comprises 14 residues. CDR3 amino acids: CASSLAPGANVLTF. The CDR3 DNA sequence: TGTGCCAGTAGTCTAGCGCCTGGGGCCAACGTCCTGACTTTC.

In its sample, this clonotype was seen a few times. The chain employs TRBV5-1 and TRBJ2-3, with 9 positions matching TRBD1. CDR3 size: 17 residues. Germline CDR1 and CDR2: SGHRS and YFSETQ. With V trimmed by 3 bases and J by 5 bases, 13 bases remained unmatched. The CDR3 DNA reads as TGCGCCAGCAGCTCCACGTCAACCGGGACAGGGAGAGATACGCAGTATTTT. Its translation is CASSSTSTGTGRDTQYF.